This note documents a single T cell receptor (beta chain) sequence. The source of the sample is a study of blood T cell repertoires in COVID-19. Some clones are missing from TCRdb's copy, which holds only in-frame ones; the method was immunoSEQ multiplex PCR. The sample consists of 150,000 to 200,000 clones, more than 90% of them appearing once. There are 14 residues in the CDR3. Germline lookup yields CDR1 LNHDA and CDR2 SQIVND (reference sequence). V dropped 3 bases and J dropped 6; count of bases not matched to a gene: 4. This TCR was sampled from a man in his 60s with active or convalescent COVID-19. What was sequenced was peripheral blood. The chain has TRBV19 and TRBJ1-4, with 7 bases identical to TRBD1. CDR3 sequence: CASSIPQGYEKLFF. The CDR3 DNA sequence: TGTGCCAGTAGTATCCCACAGGGGTATGAAAAACTGTTTTTT.